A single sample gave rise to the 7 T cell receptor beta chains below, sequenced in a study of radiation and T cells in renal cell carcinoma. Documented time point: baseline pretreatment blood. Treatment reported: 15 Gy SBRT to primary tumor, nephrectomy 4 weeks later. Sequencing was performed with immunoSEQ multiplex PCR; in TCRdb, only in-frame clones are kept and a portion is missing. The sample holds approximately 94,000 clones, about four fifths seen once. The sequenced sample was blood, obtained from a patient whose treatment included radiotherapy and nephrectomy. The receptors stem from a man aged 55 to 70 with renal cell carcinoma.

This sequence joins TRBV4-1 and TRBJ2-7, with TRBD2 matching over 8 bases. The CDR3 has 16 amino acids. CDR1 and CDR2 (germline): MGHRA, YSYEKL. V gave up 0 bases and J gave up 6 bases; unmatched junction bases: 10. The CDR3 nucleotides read TGCGCCAGCAGCCAAGATTGGGGCCTAGCGGGTAGCGAGCAGTACTTC. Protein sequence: CASSQDWGLAGSEQYF.

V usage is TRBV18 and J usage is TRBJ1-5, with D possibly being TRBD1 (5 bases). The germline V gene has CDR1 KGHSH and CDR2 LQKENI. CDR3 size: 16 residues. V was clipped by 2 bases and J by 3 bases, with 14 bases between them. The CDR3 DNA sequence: TGTGCCAGCTCACCATCTGGAGGGGTCATCAATCAGCCCCAGCATTTT. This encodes CASSPSGGVINQPQHF.

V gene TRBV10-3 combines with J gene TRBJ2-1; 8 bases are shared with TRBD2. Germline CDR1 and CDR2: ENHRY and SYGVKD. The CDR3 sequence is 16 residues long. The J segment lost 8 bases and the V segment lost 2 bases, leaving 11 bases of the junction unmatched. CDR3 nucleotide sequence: TGTGCCATCAGTGAGCCCGGACTAGCTGGGGTCGATGAGCAGTTCTTC. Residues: CAISEPGLAGVDEQFF.

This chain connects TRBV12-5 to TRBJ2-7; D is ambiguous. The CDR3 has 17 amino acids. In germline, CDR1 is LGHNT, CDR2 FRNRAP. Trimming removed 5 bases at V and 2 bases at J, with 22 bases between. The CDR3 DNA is TGTGCTAGTGGTACTTTCCCCGGGTCCCGGAGAGCCTACGAGCAGTACTTC. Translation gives CASGTFPGSRRAYEQYF.

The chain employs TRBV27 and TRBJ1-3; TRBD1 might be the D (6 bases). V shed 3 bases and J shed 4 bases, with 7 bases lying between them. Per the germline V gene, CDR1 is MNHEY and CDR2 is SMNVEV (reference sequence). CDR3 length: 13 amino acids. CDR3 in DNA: TGTGCCAGCAGTTTTAGGGGGGGAAACACCATATATTTT. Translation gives CASSFRGGNTIYF.

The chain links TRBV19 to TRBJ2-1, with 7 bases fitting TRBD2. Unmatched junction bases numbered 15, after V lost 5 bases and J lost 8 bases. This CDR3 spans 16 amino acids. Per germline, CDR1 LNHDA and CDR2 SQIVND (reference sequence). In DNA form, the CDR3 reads TGTGCCAGTAGTCCCCCGCCGGGCCCCGCGGGGGATGAGCAGTTCTTC. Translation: CASSPPPGPAGDEQFF. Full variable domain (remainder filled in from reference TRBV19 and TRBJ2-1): DGGITQSPKYLFRKEGQNVTLSCEQNLNHDAMYWYRQDPGQGLRLIYYSQIVNDFQKGDIAEGYSVSREKKESFPLTVTSAQKNPTAFYLCASSPPPGPAGDEQFFGPGTRLTVL.

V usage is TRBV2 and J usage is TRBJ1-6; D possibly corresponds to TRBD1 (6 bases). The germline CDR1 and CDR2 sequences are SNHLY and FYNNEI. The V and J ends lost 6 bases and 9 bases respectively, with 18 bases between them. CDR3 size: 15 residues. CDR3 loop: CASRAALAGVSPLHF. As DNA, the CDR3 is TGTGCCAGCAGAGCGGCCTTGGCAGGGGTTTCACCCCTCCACTTT.